This TCR beta chain was sequenced during a study of vaccination and CD4 T cells after COVID-19. Sequenced with the Oncomine TCR Beta short-read assay was DNA taken from cultured CD4+ T cells. MiXCR, run by TCRdb on the PCR reads, gives a single entry per CDR3 protein. The table includes roughly 15,000 distinct CDR3 sequences, over 50% detected once. Germline CDR1 reads DFQATT; CDR2 reads SNEGSKA (reference sequence). CDR3 size: 17 residues. J was trimmed by 5 bases and V by 2 bases; bases with no gene match: 13. Sample treatment: roughly 10-day PBMC culture with coronavirus spike peptide pools or control peptides (ViraFEST assay). This clonotype has a handful of counts. Its antigen remains unknown.

The chain carries TRBV20-1 and TRBJ2-2; 8 nucleotides align to TRBD1. The origin of this receptor is a human donor who had recovered from COVID-19. Sequences were obtained from CD4+ T cells from blood, cultured in vitro. The CDR3 is CSARRSAGGAETGELFF. The CDR3 coding sequence is TGCAGTGCTAGAAGGTCGGCAGGGGGCGCGGAGACCGGGGAGCTGTTTTTT.